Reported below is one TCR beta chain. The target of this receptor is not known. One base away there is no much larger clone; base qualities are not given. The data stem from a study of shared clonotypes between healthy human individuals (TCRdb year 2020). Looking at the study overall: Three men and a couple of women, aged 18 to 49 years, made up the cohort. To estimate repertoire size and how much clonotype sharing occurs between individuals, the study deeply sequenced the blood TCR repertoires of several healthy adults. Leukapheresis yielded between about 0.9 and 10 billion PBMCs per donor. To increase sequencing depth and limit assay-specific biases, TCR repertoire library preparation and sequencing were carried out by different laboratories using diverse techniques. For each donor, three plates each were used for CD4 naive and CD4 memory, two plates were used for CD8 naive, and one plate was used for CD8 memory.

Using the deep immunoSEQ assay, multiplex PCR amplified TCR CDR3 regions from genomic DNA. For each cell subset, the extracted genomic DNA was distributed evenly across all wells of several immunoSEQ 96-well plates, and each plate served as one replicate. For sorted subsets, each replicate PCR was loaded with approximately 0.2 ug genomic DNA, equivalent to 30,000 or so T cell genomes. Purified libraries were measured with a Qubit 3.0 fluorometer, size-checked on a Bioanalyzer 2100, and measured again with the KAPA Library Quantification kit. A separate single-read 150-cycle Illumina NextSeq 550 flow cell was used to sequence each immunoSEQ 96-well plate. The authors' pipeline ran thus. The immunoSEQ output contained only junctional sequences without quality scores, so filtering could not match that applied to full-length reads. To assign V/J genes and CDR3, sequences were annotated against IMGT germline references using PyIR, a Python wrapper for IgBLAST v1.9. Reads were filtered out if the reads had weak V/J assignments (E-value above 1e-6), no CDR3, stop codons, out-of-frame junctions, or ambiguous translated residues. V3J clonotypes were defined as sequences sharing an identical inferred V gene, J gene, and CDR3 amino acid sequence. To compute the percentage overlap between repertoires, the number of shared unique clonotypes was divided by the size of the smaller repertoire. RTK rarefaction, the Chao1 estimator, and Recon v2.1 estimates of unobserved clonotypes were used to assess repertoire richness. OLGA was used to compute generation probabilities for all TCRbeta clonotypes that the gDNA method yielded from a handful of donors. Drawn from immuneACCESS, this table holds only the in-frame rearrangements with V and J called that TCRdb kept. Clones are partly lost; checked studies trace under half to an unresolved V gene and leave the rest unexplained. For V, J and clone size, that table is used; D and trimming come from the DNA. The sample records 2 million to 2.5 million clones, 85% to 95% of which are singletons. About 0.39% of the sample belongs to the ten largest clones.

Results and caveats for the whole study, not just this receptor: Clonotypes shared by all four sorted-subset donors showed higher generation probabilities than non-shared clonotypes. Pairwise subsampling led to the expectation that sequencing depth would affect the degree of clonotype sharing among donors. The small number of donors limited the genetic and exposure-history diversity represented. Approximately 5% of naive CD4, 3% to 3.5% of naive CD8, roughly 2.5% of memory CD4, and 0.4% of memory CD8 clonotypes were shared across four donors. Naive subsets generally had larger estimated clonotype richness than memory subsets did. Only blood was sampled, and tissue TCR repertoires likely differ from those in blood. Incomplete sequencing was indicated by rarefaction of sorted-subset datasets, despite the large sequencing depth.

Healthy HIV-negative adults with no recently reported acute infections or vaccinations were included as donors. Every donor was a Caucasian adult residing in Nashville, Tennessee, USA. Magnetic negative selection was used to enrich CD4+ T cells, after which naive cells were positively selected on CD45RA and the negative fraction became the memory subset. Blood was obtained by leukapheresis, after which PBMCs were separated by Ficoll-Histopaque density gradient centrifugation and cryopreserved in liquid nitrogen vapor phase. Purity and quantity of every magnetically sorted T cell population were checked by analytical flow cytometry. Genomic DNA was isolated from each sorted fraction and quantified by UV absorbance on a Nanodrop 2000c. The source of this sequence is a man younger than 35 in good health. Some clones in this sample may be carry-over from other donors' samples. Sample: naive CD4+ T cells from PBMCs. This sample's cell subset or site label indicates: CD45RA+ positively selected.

Here the CDR3 is given as CASSEAWPNTGELFF. The nucleotides read TGTGCCAGCAGTGAAGCTTGGCCTAACACCGGGGAGCTGTTTTTT. The rearranged chain carries TRBV2 and TRBJ2-2, with the D gene not clear enough to name. The CDR3, cysteine through phenylalanine, is 15 amino acids long. This entry keeps only the CDR3 DNA: 45 bases, framed from base 1. V loses 0 bases of germline sequence and J loses 2 bases, and the interval between the two ends is 7 bases. CDR1 and CDR2, per the germline V gene, are SNHLY and FYNNEI.